This section outlines one TCR beta chain sequence together with its context. Its antigen is undetermined. These data originate in a study of T cell responses to AZD1222 COVID-19 vaccine. Study-level points and caveats: It should be noted that donors were predominantly white British and more often female, and clonal diversity was possibly underestimated. Repertoires were sampled only after the peak T cell response. AZD1222 recipients seropositive at baseline numbered only five to seven.

TCRdb keeps only in-frame clones here, not all; method: immunoSEQ multiplex PCR. The sample lists 100,000 or so clones, 90% to 95% occurring once. This receptor was taken from an adult who received the AZD1222 COVID-19 vaccine. The sample consisted of peripheral blood, taken 28 days after the second AZD1222 dose.

The CDR3 loop reads CASSVAGPRNTEAFF. DNA of the CDR3: TGTGCCAGCAGCGTAGCAGGGCCGCGGAACACTGAAGCTTTCTTT. The chain has TRBV9 and TRBJ1-1, with a weak D call TRBD1 (5 bases). This CDR3 is built from 15 residues. The V end lost 0 bases, the J end lost 1 base, and 10 bases lay between the germline ends. CDR1 and CDR2 (germline): SGDLS, YYNGEE.